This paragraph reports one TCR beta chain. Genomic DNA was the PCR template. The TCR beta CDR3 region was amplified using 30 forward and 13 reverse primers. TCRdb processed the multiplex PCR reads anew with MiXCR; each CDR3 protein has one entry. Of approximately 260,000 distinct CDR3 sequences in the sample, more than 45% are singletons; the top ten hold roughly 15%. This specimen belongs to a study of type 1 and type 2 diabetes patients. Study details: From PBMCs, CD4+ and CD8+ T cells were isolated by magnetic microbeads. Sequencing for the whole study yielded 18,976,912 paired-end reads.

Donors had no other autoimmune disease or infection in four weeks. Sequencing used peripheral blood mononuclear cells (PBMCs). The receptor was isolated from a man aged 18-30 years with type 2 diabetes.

This CDR3 reads CASENDSNQPQHF. DNA of the CDR3: TGTGCCAGCGAAAACGACAGCAATCAGCCCCAGCATTTT. V and J are TRBV6-6 and TRBJ1-5; D remains ambiguous. The CDR3 spans 13 residues. The ends were cut back, 8 bases at V and 1 base at J, with 9 bases in the middle. The germline CDR1 and CDR2 sequences are MNHNY and SVGAGI (reference sequence).